These T cell receptor beta chains were read from a single sample in a study of shared clonotypes between healthy human individuals. The repertoire was sequenced with immunoSEQ multiplex PCR; TCRdb's copy has only in-frame clones and lacks some. The sample consists of about 1 million clones, around 82% of them appearing once. Sequencing used memory CD4+ T cells from PBMCs. These receptors were taken from a man between 18 and 35 years old in good health. Some clones in this sample may be carry-over from other donors' samples. Both conserved end residues are part of each CDR3. Each record gives: D gene, clone size, V gene, J gene, CDR3 protein, CDR3 DNA. D genes are given only for firm matches. Size tells how often a clone was seen (once, few, many) or the class of an expanded clone, and some rows leave it out.

.	.	TRBV27	TRBJ2-7	CASSLVSGESYEQYF	TGTGCCAGCAGTTTGGTTAGCGGAGAATCCTACGAGCAGTACTTC
.	.	TRBV4-3	TRBJ2-7	CASSQDVGSRGYEQYF	TGCGCCAGCAGCCAAGATGTTGGCAGCCGGGGCTACGAGCAGTACTTC
.	.	TRBV7-9	TRBJ1-1	CASSLGGSNTEAFF	TGTGCCAGCAGCTTAGGGGGCTCAAACACTGAAGCTTTCTTT
.	many	TRBV18	TRBJ2-3	CASSPALTDTQYF	TGTGCCAGCTCACCAGCCCTAACAGATACGCAGTATTTT
TRBD1	.	TRBV6-5	TRBJ1-5	CASSYSGTATNQPQHF	TGTGCCAGCAGTTACTCGGGGACAGCGACCAACCAGCCCCAGCATTTT
.	many	TRBV19	TRBJ2-7	CASSINGWSSYEQYF	TGTGCCAGTAGTATAAATGGCTGGAGCTCCTACGAGCAGTACTTC
.	.	TRBV7-9	TRBJ1-1	CASNQADGWTEAFF	TGTGCCAGCAACCAAGCCGACGGGTGGACTGAAGCTTTCTTT
.	few	TRBV2	TRBJ2-2	CASTPIGAGELFF	TGTGCCAGCACCCCGATTGGAGCCGGGGAGCTGTTTTTT
TRBD1	.	TRBV7-3	TRBJ2-7	CASSAGQGVDEQYF	TGTGCCAGCAGCGCGGGACAGGGGGTTGACGAGCAGTACTTC
.	.	TRBV7-9	TRBJ1-4	CASSFFTDGNEKLFF	TGTGCCAGCAGCTTCTTTACAGATGGCAATGAAAAACTGTTTTTT
.	.	TRBV5-1	TRBJ2-5	CASSPVLDPGETQYF	TGCGCCAGCAGCCCCGTGCTGGACCCCGGGGAGACCCAGTACTTC
.	.	TRBV5-8	TRBJ1-1	CASSLDRVVTEAFF	TGTGCCAGCAGCTTGGACAGGGTGGTCACTGAAGCTTTCTTT
.	.	TRBV27	TRBJ2-3	CASSLDRGPPGYTQYF	TGTGCCAGCAGTTTAGACCGGGGACCTCCTGGGTATACGCAGTATTTT
.	few	TRBV29-1	TRBJ1-1	CSVKMNTEAFF	TGCAGCGTCAAGATGAACACTGAAGCTTTCTTT
.	.	TRBV5-1	TRBJ2-6	CASSLAGAQGWGANVLTF	TGCGCCAGCAGCTTGGCGGGGGCCCAGGGATGGGGGGCCAACGTCCTGACTTTC
.	.	TRBV5-8	TRBJ1-1	CASSPETLNTEAFF	TGTGCCAGCAGCCCGGAGACCCTGAACACTGAAGCTTTCTTT
.	.	TRBV7-2	TRBJ2-7	CASSLESGLTEQYF	TGTGCCAGCAGCTTAGAGTCAGGGTTGACCGAGCAGTACTTC
.	.	TRBV5-4	TRBJ2-7	CASSVDLYEQYF	TGTGCCAGCAGCGTGGACCTATACGAGCAGTACTTC
.	.	TRBV9	TRBJ1-5	CASSGGGVSNQPQHF	TGTGCCAGCAGCGGTGGGGGAGTTAGCAATCAGCCCCAGCATTTT
.	.	TRBV28	TRBJ1-5	CASSLSGRHSNQPQHF	TGTGCCAGCAGTTTATCGGGGCGGCACAGCAATCAGCCCCAGCATTTT
.	.	TRBV28	TRBJ1-2	CASRLPQYGYTF	TGTGCCAGCAGGCTCCCACAATATGGCTACACCTTC
.	.	TRBV5-1	TRBJ1-1	CASSLGGGRTTEAFF	TGCGCCAGCAGCTTGGGTGGGGGGCGCACGACTGAAGCTTTCTTT
TRBD1	many	TRBV4-3	TRBJ2-6	CASSQSHRQGAESGANVLTF	TGCGCCAGCAGCCAATCGCACCGACAGGGGGCAGAGTCTGGGGCCAACGTCCTGACTTTC
.	few	TRBV20-1	TRBJ1-1	CSAKMNTEAFF	TGCAGTGCTAAAATGAACACTGAAGCTTTCTTT
.	.	TRBV28	TRBJ1-1	CASSSGAEAFF	TGTGCCAGCAGTTCCGGAGCTGAAGCTTTCTTT